Below, 2 T cell receptor beta chains from the same sample are listed, as sequenced in a study of T cell responses to AZD1222 COVID-19 vaccine. The protocol was immunoSEQ multiplex PCR, while the TCRdb copy is restricted to in-frame clones and leaves out a portion. The repertoire holds approximately 110,000 clones, with roughly 85% as singletons. The sequencing used peripheral blood, collected 28 days after the second AZD1222 dose. The receptors originated from an adult who received the AZD1222 COVID-19 vaccine.

In this sample, this clone turned up once. V is TRBV19 and J is TRBJ2-7; D unclear. The V end was cut by 3 bases, the J end by 3 bases, with 15 bases between. There are 15 residues in the CDR3. CDR1 is LNHDA and CDR2 is SQIVND in the germline V gene (reference sequence). CDR3 sequence (DNA): TGTGCCAGTAGTATTCGTCTGTCTAGGGACTACGAGCAGTACTTC. As protein: CASSIRLSRDYEQYF.

This chain uses TRBV6-2 or TRBV6-3 with TRBJ2-2; D call uncertain. V gave up 5 bases and J gave up 1 base, with 8 bases separating them. This CDR3 region has 14 residues. Germline V gene sequence: CDR1 MNHEY, CDR2 SVGEGT. The CDR3 nucleotides are TGTGCCAGCAGTGCCGGTTGGAACACCGGGGAGCTGTTTTTT. Encoded protein: CASSAGWNTGELFF.